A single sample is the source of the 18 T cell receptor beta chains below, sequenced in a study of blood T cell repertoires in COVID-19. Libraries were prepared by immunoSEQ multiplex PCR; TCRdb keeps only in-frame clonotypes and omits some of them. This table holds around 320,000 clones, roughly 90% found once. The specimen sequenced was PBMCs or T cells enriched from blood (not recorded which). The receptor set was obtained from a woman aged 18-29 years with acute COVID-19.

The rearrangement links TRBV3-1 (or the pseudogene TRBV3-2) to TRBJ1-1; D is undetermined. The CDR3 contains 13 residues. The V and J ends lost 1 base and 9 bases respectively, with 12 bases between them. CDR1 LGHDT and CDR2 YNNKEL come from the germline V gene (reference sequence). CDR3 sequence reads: CASSQGNILQAFF. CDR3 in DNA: TGTGCCAGCAGCCAAGGTAATATTCTACAAGCTTTCTTT.

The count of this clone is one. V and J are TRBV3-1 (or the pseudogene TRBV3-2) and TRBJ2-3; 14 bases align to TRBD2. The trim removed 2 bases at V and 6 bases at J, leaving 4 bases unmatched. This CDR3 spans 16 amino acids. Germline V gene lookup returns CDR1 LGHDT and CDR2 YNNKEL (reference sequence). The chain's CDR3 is CASSQQGLAGVDTQYF. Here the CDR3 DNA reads TGTGCCAGCAGCCAACAGGGACTAGCGGGAGTTGATACGCAGTATTTT.

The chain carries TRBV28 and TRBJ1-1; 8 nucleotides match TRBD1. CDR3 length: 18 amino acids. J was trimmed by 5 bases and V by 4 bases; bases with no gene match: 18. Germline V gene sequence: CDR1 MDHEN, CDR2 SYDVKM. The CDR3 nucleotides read TGTGCCAGCAGTTCCCTCCCGGGACAGGTGGTGTTAAGGACTGAAGCTTTCTTT. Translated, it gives CASSSLPGQVVLRTEAFF.

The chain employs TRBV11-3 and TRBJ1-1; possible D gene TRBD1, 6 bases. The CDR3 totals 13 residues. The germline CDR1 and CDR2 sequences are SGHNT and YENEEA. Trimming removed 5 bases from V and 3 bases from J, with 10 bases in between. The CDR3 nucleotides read TGTGCCAGCAGCCTACAGGGAGACACTGAAGCTTTCTTT. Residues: CASSLQGDTEAFF.

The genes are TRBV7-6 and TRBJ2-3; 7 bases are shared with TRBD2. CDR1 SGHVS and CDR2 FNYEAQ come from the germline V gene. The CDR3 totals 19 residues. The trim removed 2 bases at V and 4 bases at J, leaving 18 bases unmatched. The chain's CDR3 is CASSLFGYHRGGSADTQYF. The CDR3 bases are TGTGCCAGCAGCTTATTCGGATACCACCGCGGCGGGAGCGCAGATACGCAGTATTTT.

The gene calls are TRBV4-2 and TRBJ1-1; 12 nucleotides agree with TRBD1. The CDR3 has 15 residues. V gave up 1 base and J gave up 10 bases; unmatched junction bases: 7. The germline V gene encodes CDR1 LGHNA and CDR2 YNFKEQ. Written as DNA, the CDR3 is TGTGCCAGCAGCCAAGCGGGACAGGGGGCGAAACGAGCTTTCTTT. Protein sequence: CASSQAGQGAKRAFF.

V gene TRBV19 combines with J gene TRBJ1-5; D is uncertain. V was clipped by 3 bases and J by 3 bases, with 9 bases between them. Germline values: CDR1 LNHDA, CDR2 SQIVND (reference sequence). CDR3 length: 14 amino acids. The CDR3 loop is CASSILTLNQPQHF. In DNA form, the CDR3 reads TGTGCCAGTAGTATTCTAACGCTCAATCAGCCCCAGCATTTT.

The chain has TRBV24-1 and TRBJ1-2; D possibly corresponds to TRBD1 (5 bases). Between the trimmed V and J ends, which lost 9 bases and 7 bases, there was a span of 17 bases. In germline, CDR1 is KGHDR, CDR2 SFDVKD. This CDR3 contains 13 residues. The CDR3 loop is CATGGEGPLGYTF. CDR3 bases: TGTGCCACCGGGGGGGAGGGCCCCCTTGGCTACACCTTC.

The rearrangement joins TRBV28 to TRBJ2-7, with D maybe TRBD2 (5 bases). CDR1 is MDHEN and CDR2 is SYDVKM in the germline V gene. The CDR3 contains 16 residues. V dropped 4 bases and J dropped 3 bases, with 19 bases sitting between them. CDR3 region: CASSSQAASGSYEQYF. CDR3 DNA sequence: TGTGCCAGCAGTTCGCAAGCGGCCAGCGGTAGCTACGAGCAGTACTTC.

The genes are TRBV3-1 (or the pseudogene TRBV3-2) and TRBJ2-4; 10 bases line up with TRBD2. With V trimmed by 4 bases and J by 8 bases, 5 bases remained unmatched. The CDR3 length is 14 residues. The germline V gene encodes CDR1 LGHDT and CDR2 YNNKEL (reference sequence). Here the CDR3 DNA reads TGTGCCAGCAGCCTTGGGCTAGCGGGAGACATTCAGTACTTC. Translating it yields CASSLGLAGDIQYF.

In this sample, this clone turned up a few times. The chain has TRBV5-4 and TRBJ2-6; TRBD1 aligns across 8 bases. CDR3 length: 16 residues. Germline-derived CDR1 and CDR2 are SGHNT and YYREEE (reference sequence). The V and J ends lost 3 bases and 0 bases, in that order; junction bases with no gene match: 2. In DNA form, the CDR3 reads TGTGCCAGCAGCTCGGGACAGGCCTCTGGGGCCAACGTCCTGACTTTC. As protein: CASSSGQASGANVLTF.

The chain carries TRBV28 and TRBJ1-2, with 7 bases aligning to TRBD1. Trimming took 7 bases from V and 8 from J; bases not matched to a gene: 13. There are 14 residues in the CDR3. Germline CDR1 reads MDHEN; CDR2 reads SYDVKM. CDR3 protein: CASIGTVDFSGYTF. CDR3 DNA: TGTGCCAGCATAGGGACAGTGGATTTCTCGGGCTACACCTTC.

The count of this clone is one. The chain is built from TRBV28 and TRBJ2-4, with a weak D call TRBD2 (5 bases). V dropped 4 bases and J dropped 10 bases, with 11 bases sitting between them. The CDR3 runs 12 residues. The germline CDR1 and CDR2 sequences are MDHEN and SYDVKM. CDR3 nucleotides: TGTGCCAGCAGTTATACCCGGGGTATTCAGTACTTC. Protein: CASSYTRGIQYF.

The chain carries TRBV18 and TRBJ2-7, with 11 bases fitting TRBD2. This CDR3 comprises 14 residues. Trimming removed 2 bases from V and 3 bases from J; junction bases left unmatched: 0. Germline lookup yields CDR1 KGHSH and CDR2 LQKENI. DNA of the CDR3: TGTGCCAGCTCACCAGGGACTAGCGGCTACGAGCAGTACTTC. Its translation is CASSPGTSGYEQYF.

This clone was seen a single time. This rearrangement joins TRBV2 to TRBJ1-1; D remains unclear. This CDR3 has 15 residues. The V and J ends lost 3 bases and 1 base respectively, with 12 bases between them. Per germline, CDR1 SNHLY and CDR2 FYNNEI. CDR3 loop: CASSEERIPNTEAFF. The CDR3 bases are TGTGCCAGCAGTGAGGAGCGGATCCCGAACACTGAAGCTTTCTTT. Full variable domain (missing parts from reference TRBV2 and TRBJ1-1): EPEVTQTPSHQVTQMGQEVILRCVPISNHLYFYWYRQILGQKVEFLVSFYNNEISEKSEIFDDQFSVERPDGSNFTLKIRSTKLEDSAMYFCASSEERIPNTEAFFGQGTRLTVV.

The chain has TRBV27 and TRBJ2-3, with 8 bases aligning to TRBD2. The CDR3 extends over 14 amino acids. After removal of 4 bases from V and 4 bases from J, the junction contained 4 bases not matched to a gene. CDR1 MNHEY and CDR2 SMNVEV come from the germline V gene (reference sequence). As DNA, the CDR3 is TGTGCCAGCAGTTGGACTAGCAGGGCAGATACGCAGTATTTT. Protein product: CASSWTSRADTQYF.

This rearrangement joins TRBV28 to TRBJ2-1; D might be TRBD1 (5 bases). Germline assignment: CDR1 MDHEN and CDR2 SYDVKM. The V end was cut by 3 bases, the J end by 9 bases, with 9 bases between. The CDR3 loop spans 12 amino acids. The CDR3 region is CASSFQGSEQFF. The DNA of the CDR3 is TGTGCCAGCAGTTTCCAGGGATCTGAGCAGTTCTTC.

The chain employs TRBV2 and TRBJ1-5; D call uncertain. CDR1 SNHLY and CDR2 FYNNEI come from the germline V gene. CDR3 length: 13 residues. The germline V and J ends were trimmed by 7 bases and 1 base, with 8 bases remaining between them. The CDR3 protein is CASKEQSNQPQHF. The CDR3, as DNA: TGTGCCAGCAAAGAACAGAGCAATCAGCCCCAGCATTTT.